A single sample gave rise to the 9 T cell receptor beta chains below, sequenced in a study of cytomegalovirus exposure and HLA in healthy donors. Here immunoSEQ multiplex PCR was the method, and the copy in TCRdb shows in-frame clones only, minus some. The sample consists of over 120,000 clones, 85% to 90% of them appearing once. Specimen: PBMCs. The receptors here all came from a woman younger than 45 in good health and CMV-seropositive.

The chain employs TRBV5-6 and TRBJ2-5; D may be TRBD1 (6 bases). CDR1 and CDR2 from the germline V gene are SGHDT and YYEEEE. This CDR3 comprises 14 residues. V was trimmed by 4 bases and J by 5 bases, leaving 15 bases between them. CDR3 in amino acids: CASSPQGFWETQYF. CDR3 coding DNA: TGTGCCAGCAGCCCACAGGGTTTCTGGGAGACCCAGTACTTC.

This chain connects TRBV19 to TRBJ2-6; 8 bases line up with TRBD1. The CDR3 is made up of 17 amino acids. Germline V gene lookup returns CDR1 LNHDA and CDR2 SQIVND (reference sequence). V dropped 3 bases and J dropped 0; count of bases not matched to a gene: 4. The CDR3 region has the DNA TGTGCCAGTAGTATGGACAGGGAGCGCTCTGGGGCCAACGTCCTGACTTTC. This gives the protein CASSMDRERSGANVLTF.

CDR3 loop: CASSEAFPRGRANTGELFF. CDR3 nucleotide sequence: TGTGCCAGCAGTGAAGCGTTCCCCCGCGGGAGGGCCAACACCGGGGAGCTGTTTTTT. The V call is TRBV2, the J call TRBJ2-2, with 9 positions matching TRBD2. V was clipped by 0 bases and J by 2 bases; unmatched bases: 10. The CDR3 is made up of 19 amino acids. Germline values: CDR1 SNHLY, CDR2 FYNNEI.

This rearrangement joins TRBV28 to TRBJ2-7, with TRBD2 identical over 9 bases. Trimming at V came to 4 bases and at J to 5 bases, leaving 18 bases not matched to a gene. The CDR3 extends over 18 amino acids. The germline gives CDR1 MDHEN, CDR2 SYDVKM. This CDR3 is CASSSPWIGSGSDNEQYF. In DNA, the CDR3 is TGTGCCAGCAGTTCCCCCTGGATTGGTAGCGGGAGTGATAACGAGCAGTACTTC.

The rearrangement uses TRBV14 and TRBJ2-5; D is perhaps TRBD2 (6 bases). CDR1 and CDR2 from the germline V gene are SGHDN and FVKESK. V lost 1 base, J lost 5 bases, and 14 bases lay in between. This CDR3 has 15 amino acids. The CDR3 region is CASSQGVTSMETQYF. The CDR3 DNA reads TGTGCCAGCAGCCAAGGGGTGACTAGTATGGAGACCCAGTACTTC.

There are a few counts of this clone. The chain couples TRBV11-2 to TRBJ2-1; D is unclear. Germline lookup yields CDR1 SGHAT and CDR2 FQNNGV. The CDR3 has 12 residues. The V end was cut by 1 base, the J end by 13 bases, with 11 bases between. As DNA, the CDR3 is TGTGCCAGCAGCTTAGTGGCACATTTTCAGTTCTTC. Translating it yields CASSLVAHFQFF.

Here the CDR3 reads CASSPRVSGDGYTF. The CDR3 DNA reads TGTGCCAGCTCACCACGGGTGTCAGGGGACGGCTACACCTTC. The J gene is TRBJ1-2, the V gene TRBV18; a possible D gene is TRBD1 (6 bases). Trimming took 1 base from V and 8 from J, leaving 14 bases between them. The CDR3 runs 14 residues. Germline V gives CDR1 KGHSH, CDR2 LQKENI.

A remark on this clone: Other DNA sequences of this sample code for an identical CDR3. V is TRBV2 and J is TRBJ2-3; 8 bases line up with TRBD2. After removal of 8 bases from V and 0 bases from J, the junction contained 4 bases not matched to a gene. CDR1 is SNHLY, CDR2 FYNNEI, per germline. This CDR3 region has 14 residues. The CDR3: CASSLAGSTDTQYF. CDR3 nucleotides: TGTGCCAGCTCTTTAGCGGGGAGCACAGATACGCAGTATTTT.

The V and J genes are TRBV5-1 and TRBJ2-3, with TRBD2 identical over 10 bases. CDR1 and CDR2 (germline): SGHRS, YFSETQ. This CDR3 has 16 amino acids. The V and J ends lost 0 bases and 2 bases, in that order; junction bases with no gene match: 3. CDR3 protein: CASSLGLAGNTDTQYF. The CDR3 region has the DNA TGCGCCAGCAGCTTGGGACTAGCGGGTAACACAGATACGCAGTATTTT. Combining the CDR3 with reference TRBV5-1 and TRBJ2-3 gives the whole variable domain KAGVTQTPRYLIKTRGQQVTLSCSPISGHRSVSWYQQTPGQGLQFLFEYFSETQRNKGNFPGRFSGRQFSNSRSEMNVSTLELGDSALYLCASSLGLAGNTDTQYFGPGTRLTVL.